One and the same sample provided the 5 T cell receptor beta chains below, sequenced in a study of metastatic and nonmetastatic thyroid tumors. Using MiXCR, TCRdb re-called clones from the PCR reads. This repertoire shows 7,000 to 10,000 clones, around 28% found once; its top ten account for 20% to 25%. Thyroid surgery was preceded by no treatment in any patient. The sequenced sample consisted of tumor tissue. These receptors all come from a female donor with papillary thyroid cancer or a benign thyroid nodule (not recorded which). Some clones in this sample may be carry-over from other donors' samples.

By sample share, this clone is large. The CDR3 sequence: CASSWDSYHGYTF. The CDR3 nucleotides are TGCGCCAGCAGCTGGGACTCTTATCATGGCTACACCTTC. This chain links TRBV5-1 with TRBJ1-2, with D possibly TRBD1 on 5 matching bases. The germline gives CDR1 SGHRS, CDR2 YFSETQ. The CDR3 runs 13 residues. V was pared by 3 bases and J by 6 bases, with 12 bases between.

By share, this clone ranks as medium-sized. The V gene is TRBV28, the J gene TRBJ2-7; 9 bases are shared with TRBD2. With V trimmed by 6 bases and J by 1 base, 1 base remained unmatched. Germline loops: CDR1 MDHEN, CDR2 SYDVKM. This CDR3 region has 13 residues. The DNA for the CDR3 is TGTGCCAGCAGGGCGGGAGGGTCCTACGAGCAGTACTTC. It codes for CASRAGGSYEQYF.

This clone was found a few times. This chain links TRBV27 with TRBJ2-1; 8 nucleotides agree with TRBD1. The CDR3 is 15 amino acids. Per germline, CDR1 MNHEY and CDR2 SMNVEV (reference sequence). The ends lost 6 bases at V and 7 bases at J; junction bases unmatched: 11. CDR3 in amino acids: CASRLGQGGRNEQFF. The CDR3 coding sequence is TGTGCCAGCAGACTTGGACAGGGAGGACGGAATGAGCAGTTCTTC.

This clone occurred a few times. The V and J genes are TRBV6-2 or TRBV6-3 and TRBJ2-7; D unresolved. V dropped 3 bases and J dropped 5 bases, with 20 bases sitting between them. Germline V gene lookup returns CDR1 MNHEY and CDR2 SVGEGT. This CDR3 spans 16 amino acids. The CDR3 DNA is TGTGCCAGCAGTTATTCCCCCACGGTTGGGTCCCACGAGCAGTACTTC. As protein: CASSYSPTVGSHEQYF.

Within the sample, this clone is medium-sized. V usage is TRBV6-1 and J usage is TRBJ2-3; 7 nucleotides match TRBD1. From germline, CDR1 is MNHNS and CDR2 SASEGT. V lost 8 bases and J lost 5; bases outside the gene matches: 7. The CDR3 has 13 residues. CDR3 DNA: TGTGCCAGCCTCGGGGACAGAGGAGATACGCAGTATTTT. It is translated as CASLGDRGDTQYF.